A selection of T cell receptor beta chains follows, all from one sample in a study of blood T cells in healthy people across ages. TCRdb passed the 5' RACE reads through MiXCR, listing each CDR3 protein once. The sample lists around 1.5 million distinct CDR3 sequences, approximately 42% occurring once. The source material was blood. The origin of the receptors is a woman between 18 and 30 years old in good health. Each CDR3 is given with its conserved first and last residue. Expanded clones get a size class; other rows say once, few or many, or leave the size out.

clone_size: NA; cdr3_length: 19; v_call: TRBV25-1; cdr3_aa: CASSTAGTGILATNEKLFF
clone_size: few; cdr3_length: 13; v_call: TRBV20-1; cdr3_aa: CSARPAGAYEQYF
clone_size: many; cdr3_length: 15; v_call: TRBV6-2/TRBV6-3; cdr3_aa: CASSPGLAGGNEQFF
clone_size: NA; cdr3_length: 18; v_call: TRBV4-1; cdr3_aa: CASSQGELAGGSYNEQYF
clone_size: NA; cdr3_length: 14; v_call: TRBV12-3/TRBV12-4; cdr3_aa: CASRTAGGAGELFF
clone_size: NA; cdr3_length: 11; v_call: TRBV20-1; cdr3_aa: CSAMGAGEQFF
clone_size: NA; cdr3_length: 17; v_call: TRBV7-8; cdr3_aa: CASSLLAGAPITDTQYF
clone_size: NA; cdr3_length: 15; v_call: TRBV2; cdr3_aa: CASRADNLPNYGYTF
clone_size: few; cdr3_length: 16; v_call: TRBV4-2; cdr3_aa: CASSLEAGGGYNEQFF
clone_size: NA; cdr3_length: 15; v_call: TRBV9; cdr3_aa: CASSGSMGLANEQFF
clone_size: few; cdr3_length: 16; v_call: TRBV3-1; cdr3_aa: CASSVEGGQHKATQYF
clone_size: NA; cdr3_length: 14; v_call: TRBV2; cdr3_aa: CASSVYSGAGELFF
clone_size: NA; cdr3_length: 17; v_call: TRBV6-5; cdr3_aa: CASSYSGGRPSSYEQYF
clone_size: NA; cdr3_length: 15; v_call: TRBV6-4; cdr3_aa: CASSDSTVGNSPLHF
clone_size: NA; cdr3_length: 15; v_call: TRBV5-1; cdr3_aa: CASSGAGPSTDTQYF
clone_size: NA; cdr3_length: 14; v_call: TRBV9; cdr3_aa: CASSAPADRDQAFF
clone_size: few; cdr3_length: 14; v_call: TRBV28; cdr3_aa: CASSSAGTGKGYTF
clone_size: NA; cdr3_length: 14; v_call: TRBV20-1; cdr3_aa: CSASTPGRSYEQYF
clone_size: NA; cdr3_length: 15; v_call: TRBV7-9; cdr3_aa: CASSSVGSENTEAFF
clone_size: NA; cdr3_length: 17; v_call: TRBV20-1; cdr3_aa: CSASPSSAGSSYNEQFF
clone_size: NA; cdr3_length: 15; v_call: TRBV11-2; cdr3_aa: CASSLDWTSNNEQFF
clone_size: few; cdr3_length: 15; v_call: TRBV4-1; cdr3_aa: CATRAGVVSAGGQFF
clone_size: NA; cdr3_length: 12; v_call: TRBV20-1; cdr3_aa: CSAGHSAGGYTF
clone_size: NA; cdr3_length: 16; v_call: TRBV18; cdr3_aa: CASSLPGLAGGDTQYF
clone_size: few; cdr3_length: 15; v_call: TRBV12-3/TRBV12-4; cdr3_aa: CASRTSGTGYYEQYF
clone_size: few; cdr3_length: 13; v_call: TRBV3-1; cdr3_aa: CASSRTGEYGYTF
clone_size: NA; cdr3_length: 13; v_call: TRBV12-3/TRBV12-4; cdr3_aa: CASSISIVQPQHF
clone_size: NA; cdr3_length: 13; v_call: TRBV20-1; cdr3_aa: CSALTGPNTEAFF
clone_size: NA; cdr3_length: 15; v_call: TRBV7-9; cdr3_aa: CASSKGHLISTEAFF
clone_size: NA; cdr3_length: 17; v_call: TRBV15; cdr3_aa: CATSSDNRVGLNQPQHF
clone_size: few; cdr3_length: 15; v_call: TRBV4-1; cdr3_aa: CASSQGVVPLYEQYF
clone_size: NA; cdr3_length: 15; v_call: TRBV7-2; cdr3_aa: CASSPRYSGTDTQYF
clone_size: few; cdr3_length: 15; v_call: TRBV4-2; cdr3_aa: CASSGIGGGQETQYF
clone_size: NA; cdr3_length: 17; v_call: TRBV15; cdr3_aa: CATSRARGAGVPYEQYF
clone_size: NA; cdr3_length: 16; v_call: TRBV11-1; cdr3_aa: CASSLWTSGRTGELFF
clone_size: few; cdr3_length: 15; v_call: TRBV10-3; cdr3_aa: CAISERGTNNSPLHF
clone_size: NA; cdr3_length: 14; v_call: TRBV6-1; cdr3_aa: CASSAVTAEEKLFF
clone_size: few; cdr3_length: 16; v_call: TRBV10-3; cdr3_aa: CAISESDRGGDTEAFF
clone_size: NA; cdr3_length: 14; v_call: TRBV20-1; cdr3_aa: CSATPSAVNQPQHF